The clone carrying this T cell receptor beta chain was counted ten times or more. V gave up 3 bases and J gave up 4 bases; unmatched junction bases: 3. Germline assignment: CDR1 SGHTA and CDR2 FQGNSA. The CDR3 loop spans 14 amino acids. The sample belongs to a study of identical twins. Using its own MiXCR run on the 5' RACE reads, TCRdb lists one record per CDR3 protein. The sample includes about 720,000 distinct CDR3 sequences, about 18% of them seen just once. This sample also belongs to another study, concerning T cells expressing NK-cell markers.

The sequence was collected from a woman under 30 in good health. This chain links TRBV7-2 with TRBJ2-1, with 7 bases aligning to TRBD2. The sequencing sample was made of PBMCs. DNA of the CDR3: TGTGCCAGCAGCTTGCAGGGAGGGTACAATGAGCAGTTCTTC. Amino acid sequence: CASSLQGGYNEQFF.